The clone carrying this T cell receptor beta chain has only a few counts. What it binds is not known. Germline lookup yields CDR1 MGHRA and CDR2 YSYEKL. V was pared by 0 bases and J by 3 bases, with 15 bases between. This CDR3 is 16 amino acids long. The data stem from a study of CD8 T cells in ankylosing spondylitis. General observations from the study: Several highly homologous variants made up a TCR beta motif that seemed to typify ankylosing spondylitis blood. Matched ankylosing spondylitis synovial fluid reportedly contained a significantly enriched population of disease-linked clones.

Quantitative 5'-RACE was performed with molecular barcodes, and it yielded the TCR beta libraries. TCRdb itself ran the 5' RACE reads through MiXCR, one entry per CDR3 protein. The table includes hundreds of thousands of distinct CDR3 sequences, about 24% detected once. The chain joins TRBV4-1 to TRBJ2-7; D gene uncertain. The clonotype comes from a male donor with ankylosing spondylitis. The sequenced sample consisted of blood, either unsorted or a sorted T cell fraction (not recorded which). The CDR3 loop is CASSQEIVFINYEQYF. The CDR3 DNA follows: TGCGCCAGCAGCCAAGAAATAGTCTTCATTAACTACGAGCAGTACTTC.